The next 2 T cell receptor beta chains were all read from a single sample in a study of T cell responses to AZD1222 COVID-19 vaccine (dated by TCRdb to about 2021). Libraries were built with the immunoSEQ multiplex PCR assay. Not all clones reach the TCRdb copy of this immuneACCESS table, which keeps in-frame sequences only. Checked studies attribute under half of the gap to unresolved V genes and leave the rest unexplained. Counted in this sample were more than 95,000 clones; 85% to 90% of them appeared once. Jointly, the top ten make up 7.5% of the sample. The sample's time point, from its label and the paper: baseline before first vaccination. This specimen consisted of peripheral blood, obtained on day 0 of AZD1222 vaccination. These receptors all come from an adult in good health.

The chain uses TRBV6-5 and TRBJ1-4, with D perhaps TRBD1 (5 bases). The CDR3 length is 14 residues. Trimming removed 5 bases from V and 2 bases from J, with 9 bases in between. The germline V gene encodes CDR1 MNHEY and CDR2 SVGAGI. The CDR3 nucleotides read TGTGCCAGCAGTCTGAGGGGTACTAATGAAAAACTGTTTTTT. Protein: CASSLRGTNEKLFF.

The J gene is TRBJ1-1, the V gene TRBV5-1; no definite D call. In germline, CDR1 is SGHRS, CDR2 YFSETQ. V was cut by 4 bases and J by 5 bases, with 15 bases left in between. The CDR3 runs to 14 residues. CDR3 protein: CASSPRTLRTEAFF. The CDR3, as DNA: TGCGCCAGCAGCCCGCGGACGCTCCGAACTGAAGCTTTCTTT. Complete variable domain (other parts from reference TRBV5-1 and TRBJ1-1): KAGVTQTPRYLIKTRGQQVTLSCSPISGHRSVSWYQQTPGQGLQFLFEYFSETQRNKGNFPGRFSGRQFSNSRSEMNVSTLELGDSALYLCASSPRTLRTEAFFGQGTRLTVV.